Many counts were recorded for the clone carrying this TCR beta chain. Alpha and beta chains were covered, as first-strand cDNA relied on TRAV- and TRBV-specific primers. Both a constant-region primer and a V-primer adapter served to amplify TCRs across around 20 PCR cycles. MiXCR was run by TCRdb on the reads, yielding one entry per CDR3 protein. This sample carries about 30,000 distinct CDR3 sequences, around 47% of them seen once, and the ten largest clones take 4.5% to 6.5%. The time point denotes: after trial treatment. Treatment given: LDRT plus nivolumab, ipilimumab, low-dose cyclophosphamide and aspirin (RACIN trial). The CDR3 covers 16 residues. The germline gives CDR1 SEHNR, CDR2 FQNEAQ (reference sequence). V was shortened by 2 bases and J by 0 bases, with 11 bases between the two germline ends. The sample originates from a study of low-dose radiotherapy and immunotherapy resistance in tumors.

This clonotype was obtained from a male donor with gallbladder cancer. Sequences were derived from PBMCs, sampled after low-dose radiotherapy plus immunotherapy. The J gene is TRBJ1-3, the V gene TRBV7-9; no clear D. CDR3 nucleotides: TGTGCCAGCAGCTTACTACAGTTAGGCTCTGGAAACACCATATATTTT. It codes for CASSLLQLGSGNTIYF.